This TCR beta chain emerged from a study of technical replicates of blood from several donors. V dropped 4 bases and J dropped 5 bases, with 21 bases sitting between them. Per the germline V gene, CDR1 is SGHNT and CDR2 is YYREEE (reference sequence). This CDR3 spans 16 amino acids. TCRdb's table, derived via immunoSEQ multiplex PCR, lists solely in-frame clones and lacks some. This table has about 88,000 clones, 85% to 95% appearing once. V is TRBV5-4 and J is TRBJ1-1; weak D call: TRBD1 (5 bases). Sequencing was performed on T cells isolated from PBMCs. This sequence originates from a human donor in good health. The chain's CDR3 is CASSHHGGGGWTEAFF. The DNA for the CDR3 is TGTGCCAGCAGCCACCATGGAGGCGGGGGGTGGACTGAAGCTTTCTTT.